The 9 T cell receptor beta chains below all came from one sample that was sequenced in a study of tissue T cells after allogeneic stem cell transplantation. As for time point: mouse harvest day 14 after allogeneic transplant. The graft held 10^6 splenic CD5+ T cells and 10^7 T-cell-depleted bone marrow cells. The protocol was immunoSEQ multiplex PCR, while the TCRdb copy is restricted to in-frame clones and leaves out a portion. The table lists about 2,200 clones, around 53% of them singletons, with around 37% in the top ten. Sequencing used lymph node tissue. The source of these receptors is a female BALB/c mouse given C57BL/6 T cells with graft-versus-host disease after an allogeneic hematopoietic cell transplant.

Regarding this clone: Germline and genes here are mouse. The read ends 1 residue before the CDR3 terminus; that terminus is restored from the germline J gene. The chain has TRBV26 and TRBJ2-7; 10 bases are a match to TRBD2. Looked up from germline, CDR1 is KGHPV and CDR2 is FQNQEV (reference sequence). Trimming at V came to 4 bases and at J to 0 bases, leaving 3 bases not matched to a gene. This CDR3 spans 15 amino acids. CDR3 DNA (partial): TGTGCCAGCAGTCCGACTGGGGGGAGCTCCTATGAACAGTAC. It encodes CASSPTGGSSYEQY. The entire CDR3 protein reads CASSPTGGSSYEQYF. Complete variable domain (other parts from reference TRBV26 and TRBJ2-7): NSKVIQTPRYLVKGQGQKAKMRCIPEKGHPVVFWYQQNKNNEFKFLINFQNQEVLQQIDMTEKRFSAECPSNSPCSLEIQSSEAGDSALYLCASSPTGGSSYEQYFGPGTRLTVL.

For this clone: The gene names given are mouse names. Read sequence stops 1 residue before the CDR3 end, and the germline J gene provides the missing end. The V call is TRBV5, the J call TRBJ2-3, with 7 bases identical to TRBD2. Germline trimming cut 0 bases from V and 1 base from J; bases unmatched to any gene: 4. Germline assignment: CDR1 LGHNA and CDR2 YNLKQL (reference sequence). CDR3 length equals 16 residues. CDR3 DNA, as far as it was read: TGTGCCAGCAGCCAAGATCCCCTGGGGGGTGCAGAAACGCTGTAT. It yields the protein CASSQDPLGGAETLY. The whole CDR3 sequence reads CASSQDPLGGAETLYF.

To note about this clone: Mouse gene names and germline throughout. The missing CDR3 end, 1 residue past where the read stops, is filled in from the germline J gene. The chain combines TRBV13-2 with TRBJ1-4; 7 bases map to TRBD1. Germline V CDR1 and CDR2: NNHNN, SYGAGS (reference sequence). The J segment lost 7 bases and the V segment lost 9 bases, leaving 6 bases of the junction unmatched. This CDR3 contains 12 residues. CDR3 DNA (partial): TGTGCCACCATTTCAGGGGGCGAAAGATTATTT. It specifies CATISGGERLF. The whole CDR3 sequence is CATISGGERLFF.

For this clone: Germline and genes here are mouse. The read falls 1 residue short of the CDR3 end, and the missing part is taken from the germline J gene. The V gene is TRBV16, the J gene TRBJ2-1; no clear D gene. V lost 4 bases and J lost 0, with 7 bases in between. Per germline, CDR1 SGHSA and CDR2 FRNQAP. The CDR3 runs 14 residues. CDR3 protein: CASSSRINYAEQFF. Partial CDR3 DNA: TGTGCAAGCAGCTCTCGGATTAACTATGCTGAGCAGTTC.

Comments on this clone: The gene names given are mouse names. CDR3 bases read: TGTGCCAGCAGCCAAGTCCTGGGGGAGGAGGACCAAGACACCCAGTAC. Protein: CASSQVLGEEDQDTQY. In full, the CDR3 reads CASSQVLGEEDQDTQYF. J is TRBJ2-5 and V is TRBV5; TRBD2 aligns across 7 bases. The CDR3 end falls 1 residue outside the read, so it is completed with the germline J gene. Trimming took 1 base from V and 1 from J; bases not matched to a gene: 8. This CDR3 is built from 17 residues. CDR1 and CDR2 (germline): LGHNA, YNLKQL (reference sequence).

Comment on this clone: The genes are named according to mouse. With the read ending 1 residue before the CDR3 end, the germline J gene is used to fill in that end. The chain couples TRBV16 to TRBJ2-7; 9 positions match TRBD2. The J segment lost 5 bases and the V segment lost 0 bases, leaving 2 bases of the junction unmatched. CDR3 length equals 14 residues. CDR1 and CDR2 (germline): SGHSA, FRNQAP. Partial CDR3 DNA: TGTGCAAGCAGCTTAGATGGGGGGGCGAATGAACAGTAC. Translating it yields CASSLDGGANEQY. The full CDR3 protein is CASSLDGGANEQYF.

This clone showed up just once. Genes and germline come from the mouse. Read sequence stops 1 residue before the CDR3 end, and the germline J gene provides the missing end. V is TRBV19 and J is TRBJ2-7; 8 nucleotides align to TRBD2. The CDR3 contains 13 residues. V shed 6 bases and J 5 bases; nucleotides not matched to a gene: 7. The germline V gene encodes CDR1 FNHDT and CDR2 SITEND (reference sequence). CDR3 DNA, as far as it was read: TGTGCCAGCAAACGGGGGGGGCGCGATGAACAGTAC. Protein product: CASKRGGRDEQY. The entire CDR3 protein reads CASKRGGRDEQYF.

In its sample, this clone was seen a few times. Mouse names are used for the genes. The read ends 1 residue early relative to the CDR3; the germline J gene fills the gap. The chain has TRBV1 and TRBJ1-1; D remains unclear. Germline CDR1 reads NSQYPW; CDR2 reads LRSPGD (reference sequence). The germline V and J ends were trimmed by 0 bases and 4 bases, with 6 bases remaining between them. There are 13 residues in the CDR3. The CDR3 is CTCSADLGTEVFF. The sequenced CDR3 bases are TGCACCTGCAGTGCAGATCTCGGCACAGAAGTCTTC.

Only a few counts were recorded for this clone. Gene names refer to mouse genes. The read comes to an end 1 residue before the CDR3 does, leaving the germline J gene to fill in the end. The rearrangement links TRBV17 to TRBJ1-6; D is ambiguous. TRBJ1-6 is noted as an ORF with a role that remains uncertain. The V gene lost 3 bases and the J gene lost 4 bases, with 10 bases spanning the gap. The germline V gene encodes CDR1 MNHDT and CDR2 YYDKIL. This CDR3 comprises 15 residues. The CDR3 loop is CASSSGLGYNSPLYF. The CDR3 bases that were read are TGTGCTAGCAGTAGTGGCCTGGGATATAATTCGCCCCTCTAC.